This T cell receptor beta chain emerged from a study of breast tumors, draining lymph nodes, adjacent tissues. Findings and limits, study-wide: The data were judged consistent with most tumor T cells coming from lymph node and expanding in tumor. Luminal-like breast cancer showed significantly higher tumor–nontumor repertoire similarity than basal-like. Tumors had less TCR diversity than lymph nodes, more than nontumor tissue.

Germline V gene sequence: CDR1 WNHNN, CDR2 SYGVQD (reference sequence). This CDR3 is built from 16 residues. The ends lost 5 bases at V and 5 bases at J; junction bases unmatched: 7. As regards this clonotype: Its antigen remains unknown.

TCRdb analysed the multiplex PCR reads with MiXCR anew, one entry per CDR3 protein. The sample contains about 13,000 distinct CDR3 sequences, roughly 62% of which appear only once. Sequenced sample: tumor-adjacent breast tissue. This TCR was sampled from a female donor with breast cancer. Some clones in this sample may be carry-over from other donors' samples. The rearrangement links TRBV10-1 to TRBJ2-5; TRBD2 aligns across 14 bases. The CDR3 DNA reads TGCGCCAGCAGTCCGACTAGCGGGGGGGCCGGTGAGACCCAGTACTTC. This encodes CASSPTSGGAGETQYF.